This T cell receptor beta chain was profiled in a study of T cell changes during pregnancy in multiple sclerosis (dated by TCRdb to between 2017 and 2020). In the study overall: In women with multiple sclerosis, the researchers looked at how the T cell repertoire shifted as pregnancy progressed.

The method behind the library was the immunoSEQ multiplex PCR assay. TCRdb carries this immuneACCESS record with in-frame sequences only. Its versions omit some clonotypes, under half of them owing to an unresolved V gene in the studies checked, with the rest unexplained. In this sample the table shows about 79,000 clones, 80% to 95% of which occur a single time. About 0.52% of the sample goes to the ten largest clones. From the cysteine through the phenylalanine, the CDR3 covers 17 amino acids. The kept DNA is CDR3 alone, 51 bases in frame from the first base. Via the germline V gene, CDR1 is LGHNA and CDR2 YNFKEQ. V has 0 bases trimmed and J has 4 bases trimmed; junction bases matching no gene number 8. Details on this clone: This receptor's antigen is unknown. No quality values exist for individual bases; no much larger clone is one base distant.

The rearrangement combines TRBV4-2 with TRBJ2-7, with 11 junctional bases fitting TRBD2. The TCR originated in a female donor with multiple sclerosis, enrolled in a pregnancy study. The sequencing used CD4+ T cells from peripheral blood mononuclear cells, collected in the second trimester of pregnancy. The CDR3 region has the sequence CASSQEGSGRAGYEQYF. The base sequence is TGTGCCAGCAGCCAAGAGGGTAGCGGGAGGGCCGGGTACGAGCAGTACTTC.